A selection of T cell receptor beta chains follows, all from one sample in a study of shared clonotypes between healthy human individuals. Using immunoSEQ multiplex PCR, the repertoire was profiled, and TCRdb retains in-frame clones only, with some absent. The table has 470,000 or so clones, approximately 81% seen once. Input material: PBMCs. These receptors originate from a woman between 40 and 50 years old in good health. Some clones in this sample may be carry-over from other donors' samples. The CDR3 runs from the conserved cysteine through the conserved F or W. The D gene is left open where the match is weak. Some rows have no size entry. The others give once, few or many, or a class for an expanded clone.

j_gene | d_gene | len | v_gene | abundance | CDR3nt | CDR3aa
TRBJ1-4 | NA | 14 | TRBV19 | NA | TGTGCCAGTAGTATTCAGGGCTTTAATGAAAAACTGTTTTTT | CASSIQGFNEKLFF
TRBJ1-3 | NA | 16 | TRBV9 | NA | TGTGCCAGCAGCGTAGTTCCAGGGAGCTCTGGAAACACCATATATTTT | CASSVVPGSSGNTIYF
TRBJ1-1 | NA | 14 | TRBV6-5 | NA | TGTGCCAGCAGTTACTCAACCGGGGACACTGAAGCTTTCTTT | CASSYSTGDTEAFF
TRBJ2-3 | TRBD2 | 17 | TRBV5-1 | NA | TGCGCCAGCAGCTTGGCGGCGGGAGGAGGGGCCACAGATACGCAGTATTTT | CASSLAAGGGATDTQYF
TRBJ2-1 | TRBD2 | 16 | TRBV15 | NA | TGTGCCACCAGCAGACCTAGCGGGAGTAGGGGCGATGAGCAGTTCTTC | CATSRPSGSRGDEQFF
TRBJ2-1 | TRBD2 | 16 | TRBV10-3 | NA | TGTGCCATCAGTGAGCGGACTAGCGGGTACTACAATGAGCAGTTCTTC | CAISERTSGYYNEQFF
TRBJ2-5 | TRBD2 | 15 | TRBV7-7 | NA | TGTGCTAGCAGGCTTAGCGGGAGGCGGGGAGAGACCCAGTACTTC | CASRLSGRRGETQYF
TRBJ2-7 | NA | 17 | TRBV4-2 | NA | TGTGCCAGCAGCCAAGAGGGAGCCGGACCATCCTCCTACGAGCAGTACTTC | CASSQEGAGPSSYEQYF
TRBJ2-7 | NA | 18 | TRBV30 | once | TGTGCCTGGAGTGTACTATCCGCGGGGGCTAAATTTTCCCACGAGCAGTACTTC | CAWSVLSAGAKFSHEQYF
TRBJ2-3 | NA | 13 | TRBV5-5 | NA | TGTGCCAGCAGCTTTGGGCTACAGGGCCCGCAGTATTTT | CASSFGLQGPQYF
TRBJ2-5 | TRBD2 | 15 | TRBV28 | NA | TGTGCCAGCAGTGGAGCGGGAGAGGGGAGGGAGACCCAGTACTTC | CASSGAGEGRETQYF
TRBJ1-5 | NA | 13 | TRBV19 | NA | TGTGCCAGCGGCCAGGGAACGAGTCAGCCCCAGCATTTT | CASGQGTSQPQHF
TRBJ2-1 | NA | 12 | TRBV7-6 | NA | TGTGCCAGCAGCTTGGCGGCTGGTGAGCAGTTCTTC | CASSLAAGEQFF
TRBJ2-2 | NA | 16 | TRBV5-1 | NA | TGCGCCAGCAGCCCAGGAGGGCGGGAGAGCACAGGGGAGCCGTTTTTT | CASSPGGRESTGEPFF
TRBJ2-2 | TRBD2 | 14 | TRBV27 | few | TGTGCCAGCAAGTGGACTAGGAACACCGGGGAGCTGTTTTTT | CASKWTRNTGELFF
TRBJ2-7 | NA | 13 | TRBV25-1 | NA | TGTGCCAGCAGTCGGCAGGGGAACGACGAGCAGTACTTC | CASSRQGNDEQYF
TRBJ1-4 | TRBD1 | 16 | TRBV4-3 | medium-sized | TGCGCCAGCAGCCAAGATCTTGGGACAGGGGCCGAAAAACTGTTTTTT | CASSQDLGTGAEKLFF
TRBJ1-1 | NA | 12 | TRBV10-3 | NA | TGTGCCATCAGTGAGGCCCAACTTGAAGCTTTCTTT | CAISEAQLEAFF
TRBJ2-5 | TRBD2 | 15 | TRBV7-8 | NA | TGTGCCAGCAGCTTCCCCGGGACTAGCGTGAAGACCCAGTACTTC | CASSFPGTSVKTQYF
TRBJ2-7 | NA | 15 | TRBV28 | NA | TGTGCCAGCAGTTTATATGACATAAGGAACGCCGAGCAGTACTTC | CASSLYDIRNAEQYF
TRBJ2-2 | NA | 15 | TRBV9 | NA | TGTGCCAGCAGCGTATATAGCACGAACACCGGGGAGCTGTTTTTT | CASSVYSTNTGELFF
TRBJ1-1 | TRBD1 | 16 | TRBV27 | NA | TGTGCCAGCAGTTTGGGTCTGGGCTGGACAGGCAGTGAAGCTTTCTTT | CASSLGLGWTGSEAFF
TRBJ2-7 | NA | 19 | TRBV5-1 | once | TGCGCCAGCAGCTTGGATCGTGGAGGTTCCCATCCCCTAATGTACGAGCAGTACTTC | CASSLDRGGSHPLMYEQYF
TRBJ2-2 | NA | 15 | TRBV7-3 | once | TGTGCCAGCAGGCTAGCCAGGGCGGGCGGCGGGGAGCTGTTTTTT | CASRLARAGGGELFF
TRBJ2-7 | TRBD2 | 15 | TRBV4-2 | NA | TGTGCCAGCAGCCAAGGGAACGGGAGGGCCCGCGAGCAGTACTTC | CASSQGNGRAREQYF
TRBJ2-3 | NA | 15 | TRBV11-2 | NA | TGTGCCAGCAGCTTCCGCGGAGGGGGTTTATATACGCAGTATTTT | CASSFRGGGLYTQYF
TRBJ1-2 | TRBD1 | 15 | TRBV5-4 | NA | TGTGCCAGCAGCTTGGACAGGGGGCGGGGCTATGGCTACACCTTC | CASSLDRGRGYGYTF
TRBJ2-2 | NA | 17 | TRBV9 | NA | TGTGCCAGCAGCCCTCAGGGCCGGGACCTAAGGTCCGGGGAGCTGTTTTTT | CASSPQGRDLRSGELFF
TRBJ2-4 | NA | 13 | TRBV5-4 | NA | TGTGCCAGCAGCCCCGACTATCAAAACATTCAGTACTTC | CASSPDYQNIQYF
TRBJ2-2 | TRBD2 | 18 | TRBV4-3 | NA | TGCGCCAGCAGCCAAGACAGGACTAGCGGGAGGAACACCGGGGAGCTGTTTTTT | CASSQDRTSGRNTGELFF
TRBJ2-7 | TRBD1 | 15 | TRBV5-1 | NA | TGCGCCAGCAGCCTGCAGGGGGACAGAGTCTACGAGCAGTACTTC | CASSLQGDRVYEQYF
TRBJ2-7 | TRBD1 | 14 | TRBV27 | NA | TGTGCCAGCAGTCCCTGGGACAGGGTCCACGAGCAGTACTTC | CASSPWDRVHEQYF
TRBJ1-3 | NA | 16 | TRBV6-5 | NA | TGTGCCAGCAGTTACTCGAGCTGGGGGTCTGGAAACACCATATATTTT | CASSYSSWGSGNTIYF
TRBJ2-7 | NA | 14 | TRBV29-1 | few | TGCAGCGCTACTATGTCCGGGGCCGCGGTCGAGCAGTACTTC | CSATMSGAAVEQYF